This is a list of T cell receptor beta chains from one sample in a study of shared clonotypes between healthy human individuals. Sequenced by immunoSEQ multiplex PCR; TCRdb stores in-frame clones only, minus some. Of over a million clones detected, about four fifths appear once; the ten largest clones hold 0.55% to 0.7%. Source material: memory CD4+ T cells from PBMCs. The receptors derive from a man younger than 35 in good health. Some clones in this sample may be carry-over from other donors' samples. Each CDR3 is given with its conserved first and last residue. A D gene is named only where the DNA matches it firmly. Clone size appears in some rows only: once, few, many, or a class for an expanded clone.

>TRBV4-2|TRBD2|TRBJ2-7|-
TGTGCCAGCAGCTCACAGCGGGAGGAAGGCCTCGAGCAGTACTTC
CASSSQREEGLEQYF
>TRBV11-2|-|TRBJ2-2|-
TGTGCCAGCAGCTTTCTAGGCGGGGAGCTGTTTTTT
CASSFLGGELFF
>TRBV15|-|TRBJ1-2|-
TGTGCCACCAGCAGAGAAGATGGCTACACCTTC
CATSREDGYTF
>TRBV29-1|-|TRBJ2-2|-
TGCAGCGTTCGACCAAGCACCGGGGAGCTGTTTTTT
CSVRPSTGELFF
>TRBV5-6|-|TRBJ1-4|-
TGTGCCAGCAGCTTACGAGCAACTAATGAAAAACTGTTTTTT
CASSLRATNEKLFF
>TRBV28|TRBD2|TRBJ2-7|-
TGTGCCAGCACCGGGACTAGCGGGATCTTCTCCTACGAGCAGTACTTC
CASTGTSGIFSYEQYF
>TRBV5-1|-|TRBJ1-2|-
TGCGCCAGCAGCTTGGGCGGGGATGGCTACACCTTC
CASSLGGDGYTF
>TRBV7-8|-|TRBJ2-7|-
TGTGCCAGCAGCTCACAAAGGGCTCAACGTGAGCAGTACTTC
CASSSQRAQREQYF
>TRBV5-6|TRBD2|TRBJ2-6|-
TGTGCCAGCAGCTTACTAGCGGGAGGTGGGGCCAACGTCCTGACTTTC
CASSLLAGGGANVLTF
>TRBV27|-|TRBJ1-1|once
TGTGCCAGCAGTTTCAAAAGGGGGAACACTGAAGCTTTCTTT
CASSFKRGNTEAFF
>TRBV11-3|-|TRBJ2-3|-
TGTGCCAGCAGCTTCGGCCTGCTTAGCACAGATACGCAGTATTTT
CASSFGLLSTDTQYF
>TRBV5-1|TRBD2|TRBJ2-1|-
TGCGCCAGCAGCTCCAATGGGGGACTAGCGCGGGGTGAGCAGTTCTTC
CASSSNGGLARGEQFF
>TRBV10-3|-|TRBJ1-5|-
TGTGCCATCAGGAGGGACAGCAATCAGCCCCAGCATTTT
CAIRRDSNQPQHF
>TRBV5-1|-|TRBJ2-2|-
TGCGCCAGCAGCTTTACAGTTCCGAACACCGGGGAGCTGTTTTTT
CASSFTVPNTGELFF
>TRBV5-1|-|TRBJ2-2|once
TGCGCCAGCAGCCCTTCGACTAGTACCGGGGAGCTGTTTTTT
CASSPSTSTGELFF
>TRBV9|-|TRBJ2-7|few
TGTGCCAGCAGCGTAGGAGGGGACAACTACGAGCAGTACTTC
CASSVGGDNYEQYF
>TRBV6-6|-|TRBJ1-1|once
TGTGCCAGCAGTTACCCGGGCGTCGCAGCTTTCTTT
CASSYPGVAAFF
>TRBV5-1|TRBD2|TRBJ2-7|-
TGCGCCAGCAGCTTGCAGGCTAGCGGGAGTTCCGAGCAGTACTTC
CASSLQASGSSEQYF
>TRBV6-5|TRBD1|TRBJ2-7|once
TGTGCCAGCAGACTCGATGGACAGGTCGGCGAGCAGTACTTC
CASRLDGQVGEQYF
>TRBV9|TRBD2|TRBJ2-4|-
TGTGCCAGCAGCCCTGGGGGACTAGCGGTGCCGCGGTACTTC
CASSPGGLAVPRYF
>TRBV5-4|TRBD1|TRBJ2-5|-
TGTGCCAGCAGCTACGACAGGGGGCCCCAAGAGACCCAGTACTTC
CASSYDRGPQETQYF
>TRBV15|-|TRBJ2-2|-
TGTGCCACCAGCTGGGACCAGGCCGGGGAGCTGTTTTTT
CATSWDQAGELFF
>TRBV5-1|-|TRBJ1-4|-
TGCGCCAGCAGCCCAGGGATGGGGGTTAAACTGTTTTTT
CASSPGMGVKLFF
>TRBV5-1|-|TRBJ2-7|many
TGCGCCAGCAGCTTAAGCGGACCAAACTACGAGCAGTACTTC
CASSLSGPNYEQYF
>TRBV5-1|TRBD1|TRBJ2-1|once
TGCGCCAGCAGCTTGGCAACAGGGGTAGGGAATGAGCAGTTCTTC
CASSLATGVGNEQFF
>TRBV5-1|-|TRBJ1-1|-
TGCGCCAGCAGCTTGGGGACAGTACGGGTAGGAACTGAAGCTTTCTTT
CASSLGTVRVGTEAFF
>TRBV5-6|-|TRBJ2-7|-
TGTGCCAGCAGCTTGGGGGGTCAGGGAATAACCTACGAGCAGTACTTC
CASSLGGQGITYEQYF
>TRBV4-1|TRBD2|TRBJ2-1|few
TGCGCCAGCAGCCAAGTGTTACTAGCGGGAGGACAGGGATTTTACAATGAGCAGTTCTTC
CASSQVLLAGGQGFYNEQFF
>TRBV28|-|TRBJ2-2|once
TGTGCCAGCCAGAGCCAACTGAACACCGGGGAGCTGTTTTTT
CASQSQLNTGELFF
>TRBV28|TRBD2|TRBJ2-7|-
TGTGCCAGCACCAGGACTAGCGGTTCCTACGAGCAGTACTTC
CASTRTSGSYEQYF
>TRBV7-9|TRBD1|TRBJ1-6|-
TGTGCCAGCAGCCTGGACAGGGGAACTTATAATTCACCCCTCCACTTT
CASSLDRGTYNSPLHF
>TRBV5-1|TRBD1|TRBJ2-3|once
TGCGCCAGCAGCTTGTCCGGGACAGCCTTCACAGATACGCAGTATTTT
CASSLSGTAFTDTQYF
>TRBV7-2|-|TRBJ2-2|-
TGTGCCAGCAGCCCCCAGGGAAGTAGCGGGGAGCTGTTTTTT
CASSPQGSSGELFF
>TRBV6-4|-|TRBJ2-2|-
TGTGCCAGCAGTGAGGATCACACCGGGGAGCTGTTTTTT
CASSEDHTGELFF
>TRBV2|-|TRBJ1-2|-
TGTGCCAGCAGTGAAGACCTGTACGGTAGCTATGGCTACACCTTC
CASSEDLYGSYGYTF
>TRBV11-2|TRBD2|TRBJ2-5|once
TGTGCCAGCAGCTTACGACTAGCGGGGGACCAAGAGACCCAGTACTTC
CASSLRLAGDQETQYF
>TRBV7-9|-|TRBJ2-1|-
TGTGCCAGCAGCCAAACAGGAAGCTCCTACAATGAGCAGTTCTTC
CASSQTGSSYNEQFF
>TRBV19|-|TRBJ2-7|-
TGTGCCAGTAGTATTTTCGGTAGCGGAGTCTACGAGCAGTACTTC
CASSIFGSGVYEQYF
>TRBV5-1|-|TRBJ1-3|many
TGCGCCAGCAGCTTGTGGGCAGGGGAGACCTCTGGAAACACCATATATTTT
CASSLWAGETSGNTIYF
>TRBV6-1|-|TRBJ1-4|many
TGTGCCAGCAGTGATTTTCGGGAAAAACTGTTTTTT
CASSDFREKLFF
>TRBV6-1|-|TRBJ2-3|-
TGTGCCAGCAGTGAACACGGGAGCACAGATACGCAGTATTTT
CASSEHGSTDTQYF
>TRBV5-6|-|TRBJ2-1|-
TGTGCCAGCAGCTTGCCGAGGGGGTCTGCCTACAATGAGCAGTTCTTC
CASSLPRGSAYNEQFF
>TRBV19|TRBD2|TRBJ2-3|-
TGTGCCAGTAGGGGGCGCGGGAGCGCAGATACGCAGTATTTT
CASRGRGSADTQYF
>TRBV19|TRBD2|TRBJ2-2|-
TGTGCCAGTAGTATCCTTTCTAGCGGGAGAGACACCGGGGAGCTGTTTTTT
CASSILSSGRDTGELFF
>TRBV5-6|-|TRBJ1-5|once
TGTGCCAGCAGCTCAGGTTGGGATCAGCCCCAGCATTTT
CASSSGWDQPQHF
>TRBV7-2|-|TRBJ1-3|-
TGTGCCAGCAGCTTAGTGGGCCTAGGCTCTGGAAACACCATATATTTT
CASSLVGLGSGNTIYF
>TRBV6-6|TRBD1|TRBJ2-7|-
TGTGCCAGCAGTTCCCCCAACAGGGGAACGGCCGAGCAGTACTTC
CASSSPNRGTAEQYF
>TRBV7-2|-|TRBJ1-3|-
TGTGCCAGCAGCTCCCCTAAGGGGACCTCTGGAAACACCATATATTTT
CASSSPKGTSGNTIYF
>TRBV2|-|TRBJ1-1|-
TGTGCCAGCAGGGTCAGGGGAATGAACACTGAAGCTTTCTTT
CASRVRGMNTEAFF
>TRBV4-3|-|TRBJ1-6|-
TGCGCCAGCAGCCAAGGCACCTATAATTCACCCCTCCACTTT
CASSQGTYNSPLHF
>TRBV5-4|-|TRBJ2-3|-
TGTGCCAGCAGCTTGGAGGCTAGCCTCGGAGATACGCAGTATTTT
CASSLEASLGDTQYF
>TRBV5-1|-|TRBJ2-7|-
TGCGCCAGCAGCGAAGGGACTGATCCGAGCTCCTACGAGCAGTACTTC
CASSEGTDPSSYEQYF
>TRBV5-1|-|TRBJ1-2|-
TGCGCCAGCAGCTTCCGGGACCCCTATGGCTACACCTTC
CASSFRDPYGYTF
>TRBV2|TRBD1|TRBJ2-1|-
TGTGCCAGCAGTGAGTCCGGGACAGGGAGCCCACAAAATGAGCAGTTCTTC
CASSESGTGSPQNEQFF
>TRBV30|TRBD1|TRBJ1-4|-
TGTGCCTGGAGTGCACACAGGGGGCCGGTTTATGAAAAACTGTTTTTT
CAWSAHRGPVYEKLFF
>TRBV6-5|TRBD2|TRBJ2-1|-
TGTGCCAGCAGTTACTCGGGACTAGCGGGAGAGCAGTTCTTC
CASSYSGLAGEQFF
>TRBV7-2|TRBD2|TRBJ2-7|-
TGTGCCAGCAGTTTCGGGGGGGCTACTTCCTACGAGCAGTACTTC
CASSFGGATSYEQYF
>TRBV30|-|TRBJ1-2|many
TGTGCCTGGAGTGTTGACAGTAACTATGGCTACACCTTC
CAWSVDSNYGYTF